The T cell receptor (beta chain) under discussion was sequenced for a study of blood T cell repertoires in COVID-19. In the source study's methods: Amplified reference gene primers provided the basis for estimating nucleated cell counts. Sequenced by immunoSEQ multiplex PCR; TCRdb stores in-frame clones only, minus some. The V and J calls and clone size are taken from that table; D and trimming were inferred from the DNA. The data contain 240,000 or so clones, roughly 80% of them singletons. The source material was peripheral blood. The sequence came from a woman aged 55 to 70 with active or convalescent COVID-19.

This chain's CDR3 is CASSLTAGGFNQPQHF. The CDR3 region has the DNA TGTGCCAGCTCCCTCACGGCAGGGGGCTTCAATCAGCCCCAGCATTTT. The chain couples TRBV18 to TRBJ1-5, with 8 positions matching TRBD1. The V segment lost 6 bases and the J segment 3 bases; nucleotides outside the gene matches: 10. The length of the CDR3 is 16 residues. Germline V lookup: CDR1 KGHSH, CDR2 LQKENI. Full variable domain (rest looked up from reference TRBV18 and TRBJ1-5): NAGVMQNPRHLVRRRGQEARLRCSPMKGHSHVYWYRQLPEEGLKFMVYLQKENIIDESGMPKERFSAEFPKEGPSILRIQQVVRGDSAAYFCASSLTAGGFNQPQHFGDGTRLSIL.